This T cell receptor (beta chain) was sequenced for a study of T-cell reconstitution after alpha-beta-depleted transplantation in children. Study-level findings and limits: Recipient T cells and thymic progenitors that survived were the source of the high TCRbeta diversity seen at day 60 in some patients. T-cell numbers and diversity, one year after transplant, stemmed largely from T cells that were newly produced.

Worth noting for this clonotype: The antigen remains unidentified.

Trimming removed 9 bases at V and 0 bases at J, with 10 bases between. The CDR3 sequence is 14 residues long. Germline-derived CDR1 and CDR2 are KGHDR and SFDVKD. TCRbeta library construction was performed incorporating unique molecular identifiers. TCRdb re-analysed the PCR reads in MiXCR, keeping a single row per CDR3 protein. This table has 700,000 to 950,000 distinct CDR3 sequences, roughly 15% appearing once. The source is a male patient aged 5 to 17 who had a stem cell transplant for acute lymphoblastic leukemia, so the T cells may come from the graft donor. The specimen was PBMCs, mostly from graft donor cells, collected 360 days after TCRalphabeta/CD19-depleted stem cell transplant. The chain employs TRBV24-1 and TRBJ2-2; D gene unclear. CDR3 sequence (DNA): TGTGCCACCGCCGGACGGTCGAACACCGGGGAGCTGTTTTTT. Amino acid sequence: CATAGRSNTGELFF.